The 15 T cell receptor beta chains below all came from one sample that was sequenced in a study of cytomegalovirus exposure and HLA in healthy donors. PCR employed 60 Vbeta and 13 Jbeta primers. Method: immunoSEQ multiplex PCR; TCRdb's copy keeps in-frame clones and lacks some. This table holds 100,000 to 150,000 clones, roughly 75% found once. The sample consisted of PBMCs. These receptors were obtained from a female donor in good health and CMV-seronegative.

V is TRBV6-5 and J is TRBJ2-7; 8 bases are a match to TRBD1. This CDR3 comprises 13 residues. The germline V gene encodes CDR1 MNHEY and CDR2 SVGAGI. V shed 4 bases, J shed 6 bases, and the junction held 5 bases outside the gene matches. The CDR3 DNA reads as TGTGCCAGCAGTTCGCAGGGGGCGGGCGAGCAGTACTTC. Protein sequence: CASSSQGAGEQYF.

The chain joins TRBV18 to TRBJ2-1; D may be TRBD1 (5 bases). Trimming cost V 5 bases and J 8 bases, with 16 bases left between them. Germline V gives CDR1 KGHSH, CDR2 LQKENI. The length of the CDR3 is 14 residues. In DNA, the CDR3 is TGTGCCAGCTCAACGGCGACAGCAAGAGATGAGCAGTTCTTC. Amino acids: CASSTATARDEQFF.

The chain uses TRBV5-4 and TRBJ2-4, with a tentative D call TRBD2 (6 bases). This CDR3 contains 15 residues. Germline V gene sequence: CDR1 SGHNT, CDR2 YYREEE (reference sequence). V was trimmed by 4 bases and J by 2 bases, leaving 13 bases between them. Here the CDR3 reads CASSPAGTSKNIQYF. The CDR3 nucleotides read TGTGCCAGCAGCCCGGCAGGGACTTCCAAAAACATTCAGTACTTC.

This chain joins TRBV5-6 and TRBJ2-2, with 10 bases that match TRBD1. Germline loops: CDR1 SGHDT, CDR2 YYEEEE. The CDR3 runs to 15 residues. With V trimmed by 4 bases and J by 7 bases, 7 bases remained unmatched. The CDR3 DNA reads as TGTGCCAGCAGCCCAGGGACAGGGGCGGGCGGGGAGCTGTTTTTT. It is translated as CASSPGTGAGGELFF. Combining the CDR3 with reference TRBV5-6 and TRBJ2-2 gives the whole variable domain DAGVTQSPTHLIKTRGQQVTLRCSPKSGHDTVSWYQQALGQGPQFIFQYYEEEERQRGNFPDRFSGHQFPNYSSELNVNALLLGDSALYLCASSPGTGAGGELFFGEGSRLTVL.

The J gene is TRBJ2-7, the V gene TRBV2; 10 positions agree with TRBD2. V was clipped by 3 bases and J by 4 bases; unmatched bases: 6. Germline assignment: CDR1 SNHLY and CDR2 FYNNEI. The CDR3 has 15 residues. The CDR3 DNA follows: TGTGCCAGCAGTGAGCGGTCTAGCGGGGGTTACGAGCAGTACTTC. Its translation is CASSERSSGGYEQYF.

The chain links TRBV7-9 to TRBJ1-3; D ambiguous. Trimming removed 2 bases from V and 1 base from J, with 9 bases in between. Germline V gives CDR1 SEHNR, CDR2 FQNEAQ (reference sequence). The CDR3 runs to 15 residues. The CDR3 region is CASSLLQQSGNTIYF. The DNA of the CDR3 is TGTGCCAGCAGCTTACTACAGCAGTCTGGAAACACCATATATTTT.

V is TRBV9 and J is TRBJ2-5; 7 nucleotides match TRBD1. CDR1 and CDR2 (germline): SGDLS, YYNGEE. With V trimmed by 3 bases and J by 1 base, 3 bases remained unmatched. The CDR3 runs 14 residues. CDR3 sequence: CASSAWDSQETQYF. Written as DNA, the CDR3 is TGTGCCAGCAGCGCCTGGGACAGCCAAGAGACCCAGTACTTC.

The rearrangement links TRBV13 to TRBJ2-3, with D perhaps TRBD1 (5 bases). Trimming took 3 bases from V and 3 from J, leaving 10 bases between them. Germline V lookup: CDR1 PRHDT, CDR2 FYEKMQ (reference sequence). The length of the CDR3 is 14 residues. CDR3 in DNA: TGTGCCAGCAGCTTTGATAGGGGAACAGATACGCAGTATTTT. Its translation is CASSFDRGTDTQYF.

This chain links TRBV28 with TRBJ1-2; possible D gene TRBD1, 6 bases. CDR3 size: 16 residues. V was cut by 3 bases and J by 4 bases, with 18 bases left in between. The V gene's germline CDR1 is MDHEN and CDR2 SYDVKM. The CDR3 region is CASSFPLGQSTYGYTF. CDR3 sequence (DNA): TGTGCCAGCAGTTTTCCTTTAGGACAGTCGACCTATGGCTACACCTTC.

The chain has TRBV10-2 and TRBJ2-2; 8 positions match TRBD2. The trim removed 1 base at V and 5 bases at J, leaving 3 bases unmatched. Germline-derived CDR1 and CDR2 are WSHSY and SAAADI. The CDR3 contains 15 residues. The CDR3 bases are TGCGCCAGCAGTGAGTTGGCGGGGGGTACCGGGGAGCTGTTTTTT. Translating gives CASSELAGGTGELFF.

This clone came up a few times. The chain recombines TRBV2 with TRBJ2-1; 13 positions match TRBD2. Losses at the gene ends were 6 bases for V and 0 bases for J; bases not matched to a gene: 5. This CDR3 spans 17 amino acids. Germline V gene lookup returns CDR1 SNHLY and CDR2 FYNNEI. The CDR3 DNA follows: TGTGCCAGCAGCGGACTAGCGGGAGACCACTCCTACAATGAGCAGTTCTTC. Translation gives CASSGLAGDHSYNEQFF.

This clone was picked up one time. The chain uses TRBV28 and TRBJ1-1, with D possibly being TRBD1 (5 bases). The CDR3 contains 14 residues. V was clipped by 7 bases and J by 5 bases, with 17 bases between them. Germline V CDR1 and CDR2: MDHEN, SYDVKM. The CDR3 coding sequence is TGTGCCAGCAACAACGGAGGGGCGTGGACTGAAGCTTTCTTT. Its protein product is CASNNGGAWTEAFF.

The genes are TRBV9 and TRBJ2-5; 10 bases are a match to TRBD1. The DNA end lines up better with TRBJ2-7; the J call may be wrong. This CDR3 comprises 15 residues. Germline V gives CDR1 SGDLS, CDR2 YYNGEE. The CDR3 region is CASSPDRGQISEQYF. CDR3 DNA: TGTGCCAGCAGCCCCGACAGGGGGCAAATCTCCGAGCAGTACTTC.

J is TRBJ1-2 and V is TRBV9; 7 bases match TRBD1. Germline-derived CDR1 and CDR2 are SGDLS and YYNGEE. V trimming: 5 bases; J trimming: 4 bases; junction bases outside the gene matches: 8. The CDR3 loop spans 14 amino acids. The CDR3 protein is CASSRQGFIYGYTF. CDR3 in DNA: TGTGCCAGCAGTAGACAGGGATTTATCTATGGCTACACCTTC.

The V and J genes are TRBV7-9 and TRBJ1-2; 8 bases match TRBD1. Trimming took 4 bases from V and 6 from J; bases not matched to a gene: 13. Germline CDR1 SEHNR, CDR2 FQNEAQ (reference sequence). This CDR3 comprises 16 residues. Here the CDR3 reads CASSSTGAGTVNGYTF. DNA for the CDR3: TGTGCCAGCAGCTCGACAGGGGCCGGGACGGTAAATGGCTACACCTTC.